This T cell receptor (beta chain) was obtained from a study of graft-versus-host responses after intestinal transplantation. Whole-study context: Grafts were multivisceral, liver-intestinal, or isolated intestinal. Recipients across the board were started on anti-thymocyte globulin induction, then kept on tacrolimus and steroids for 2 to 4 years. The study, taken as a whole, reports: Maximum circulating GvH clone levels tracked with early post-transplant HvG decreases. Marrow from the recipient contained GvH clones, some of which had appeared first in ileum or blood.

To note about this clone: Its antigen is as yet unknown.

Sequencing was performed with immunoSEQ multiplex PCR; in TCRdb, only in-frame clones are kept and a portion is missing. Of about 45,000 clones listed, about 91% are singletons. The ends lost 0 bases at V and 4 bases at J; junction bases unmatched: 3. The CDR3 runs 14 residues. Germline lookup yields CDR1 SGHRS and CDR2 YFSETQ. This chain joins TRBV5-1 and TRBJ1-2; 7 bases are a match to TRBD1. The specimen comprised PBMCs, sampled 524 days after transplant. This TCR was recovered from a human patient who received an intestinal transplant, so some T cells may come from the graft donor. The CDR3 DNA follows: TGCGCCAGCAGCTTGGGGGACAGCCCCTATGGCTACACCTTC. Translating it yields CASSLGDSPYGYTF.